This TCR beta chain appears in the sequencing data of a study of human T cells and chemical hapten exposure. General study findings and limits: Versus controls, significantly more large CDR3 similarity clusters arose from expanded TCRs.

This clonotype was detected many times. The antigen remains undetermined. Noted time point: patch test 2, 6 weeks after DPC sensitization. Described treatment: therapeutic diphenylcyclopropenone sensitization with weekly scalp DPC. Alopecia patients between 18 and 70 years old and suitable for DPC were used as donors. As originally analysed: Across samples, TCR counts had a median of 95,638 and ranged from roughly 23,224 to 690,600. TCRdb re-derived calls from the RACE reads in MiXCR, one entry per CDR3 protein. These V and J calls derive from TCRdb rather than the authors' analysis. The repertoire includes approximately 96,000 distinct CDR3 sequences, 7.5% to 10% of them detected once, and approximately 2% sits in the top ten. This TCR came from a woman in her 40s with alopecia areata. Some clones in this sample may be carry-over from other donors' samples. This material consisted of whole blood, taken in connection with sensitization to the hapten diphenylcyclopropenone (DPC).

Written as DNA, the CDR3 is TGTGCCAGCAGCGCCGGGACGCACACCGGGGAGCTGTTTTTT. This sequence encodes CASSAGTHTGELFF. The gene calls are TRBV7-8 and TRBJ2-2; D is perhaps TRBD1 or TRBD2 (5 bases each). Germline V gene data show CDR1 as SGHVS and CDR2 as FQNEAQ. V lost 5 bases and J lost 3, with 10 bases in between. The length of the CDR3 is 14 residues.